The 32 T cell receptor beta chains given below trace back to one sample, sequenced in a study of blood T cell repertoires in COVID-19. This table comes from immunoSEQ multiplex PCR, and its TCRdb copy is limited to in-frame clones, with some not included. The repertoire holds around 23,000 clones, with 80% to 90% as singletons. Sequencing input: peripheral blood. These receptors were collected from a human donor in a cohort sampled during active COVID-19.

The sample holds one count of this clone. The chain uses TRBV28 and TRBJ1-1; 7 bases are shared with TRBD1. Trimming cost V 5 bases and J 4 bases; bases outside gene matches: 10. The CDR3 is 15 residues long. Germline V CDR1 and CDR2: MDHEN, SYDVKM. CDR3 residues: CASSQSTGMGTEAFF. In nucleotides, the CDR3 is TGTGCCAGCAGTCAATCGACAGGGATGGGCACTGAAGCTTTCTTT. Full variable domain (rest looked up from reference TRBV28 and TRBJ1-1): DVKVTQSSRYLVKRTGEKVFLECVQDMDHENMFWYRQDPGLGLRLIYFSYDVKMKEKGDIPEGYSVSREKKERFSLILESASTNQTSMYLCASSQSTGMGTEAFFGQGTRLTVV.

Only one count was recorded for this clone. A junction boundary mismatches the germline segment, possibly from a read error. The rearrangement links TRBV12-3 or TRBV12-4 to TRBJ2-7; D may be TRBD1 (5 bases). The CDR3 totals 12 residues. The CDR3 spells CASSWWGHEQHF. CDR3 DNA: TGTGCCAGCAGTTGGTGGGGCCACGAGCAGCACTTC.

V is TRBV19 and J is TRBJ1-2; 7 bases line up with TRBD1. Per germline, CDR1 LNHDA and CDR2 SQIVND (reference sequence). This CDR3 has 17 amino acids. J gave up 1 base and V 5 bases, and 13 bases lay outside the gene matches. The CDR3 coding sequence is TGTGCCAGTAGTCCTCGACAGGGACTTGACATTAACTATGGCTACACCTTC. It translates to CASSPRQGLDINYGYTF.

CDR3 in DNA: TGTGCCACCAGCAGAGTCCTCCAGACTAGCGGGAGGGACAATGAGCAGTTCTTC. It yields the protein CATSRVLQTSGRDNEQFF. V gene TRBV15 combines with J gene TRBJ2-1, with 14 nucleotides matching TRBD2. Germline V gives CDR1 LNHNV, CDR2 YYDKDF (reference sequence). V dropped 1 base and J dropped 5; count of bases not matched to a gene: 7. CDR3 size: 18 residues.

CDR3 region: CASSLKGQGLNGELFF. CDR3 bases: TGTGCCAGCAGCTTAAAGGGACAGGGGTTGAACGGGGAGCTGTTTTTT. The chain recombines TRBV7-3 with TRBJ2-2; 10 positions match TRBD1. Germline trimming cut 1 base from V and 7 bases from J; bases unmatched to any gene: 6. This CDR3 is 16 amino acids long. Germline lookup yields CDR1 SGHTA and CDR2 FQGTGA.

The rearrangement joins TRBV7-9 to TRBJ1-3; 10 nucleotides line up with TRBD1. CDR3 length equals 16 residues. CDR1 SEHNR and CDR2 FQNEAQ come from the germline V gene (reference sequence). V was pared by 4 bases and J by 3 bases, with 6 bases of the junction left unmatched. CDR3: CASSSTGQGFGNTIYF. The CDR3, as DNA: TGTGCCAGCAGCTCCACGGGACAGGGGTTTGGAAACACCATATATTTT.

This clone was seen once. The rearrangement uses TRBV18 and TRBJ2-1; D is uncertain. The CDR3 runs 12 residues. Trimming removed 3 bases at V and 7 bases at J, with 7 bases between. Germline V gene data show CDR1 as KGHSH and CDR2 as LQKENI. The CDR3 reads CASSPSANEQFF. Here the CDR3 DNA reads TGTGCCAGCTCACCCAGCGCTAATGAGCAGTTCTTC.

The chain has TRBV7-6 and TRBJ1-3; perhaps TRBD1 as D (6 bases). The CDR3 is 16 amino acids. V shed 1 base and J shed 3 bases, with 13 bases lying between them. The V gene's germline CDR1 is SGHVS and CDR2 FNYEAQ. This CDR3 reads CASSLVAGALGNTIYF. The CDR3 bases are TGTGCCAGCAGCTTAGTAGCGGGGGCCCTTGGAAACACCATATATTTT.

The J gene is TRBJ2-7, the V gene TRBV18, with a tentative D call TRBD2 (6 bases). The CDR3 runs 13 residues. Germline assignment: CDR1 KGHSH and CDR2 LQKENI. Trimming left V 3 bases short and J 5 bases short, with 11 bases between. CDR3 residues: CASSPGGFDEQYF. Here the CDR3 DNA reads TGTGCCAGCTCACCTGGGGGGTTCGACGAGCAGTACTTC. Combining the CDR3 with reference TRBV18 and TRBJ2-7 gives the whole variable domain NAGVMQNPRHLVRRRGQEARLRCSPMKGHSHVYWYRQLPEEGLKFMVYLQKENIIDESGMPKERFSAEFPKEGPSILRIQQVVRGDSAAYFCASSPGGFDEQYFGPGTRLTVT.

This clone was detected only once. CDR3 in DNA: TGTGCCAGCAGCTCCCCCGGGACTTTCGAGCAGTTCTTC. Encoded protein: CASSSPGTFEQFF. This rearrangement joins TRBV7-2 to TRBJ2-1; D is perhaps TRBD2 (6 bases). Between the trimmed V and J ends, which lost 4 bases and 10 bases, there was a span of 14 bases. This CDR3 has 13 residues. Germline V gene data show CDR1 as SGHTA and CDR2 as FQGNSA.

The chain couples TRBV7-2 to TRBJ1-5; D uncertain. Germline CDR1 reads SGHTA; CDR2 reads FQGNSA. V lost 3 bases to trimming and J lost 0 bases, with 9 bases between them. The CDR3 contains 15 residues. The DNA of the CDR3 is TGTGCCAGCAGCTTTTCCCCTTATAGCAATCAGCCCCAGCATTTT. This sequence encodes CASSFSPYSNQPQHF.

The rearrangement links TRBV7-8 to TRBJ2-3; D possibly corresponds to TRBD2 (6 bases). V lost 5 bases and J lost 5, with 14 bases in between. Germline CDR1 reads SGHVS; CDR2 reads FQNEAQ. The CDR3 totals 14 residues. The CDR3 region has the DNA TGTGCCAGCAGCGGCCAGGCGGGGCGAGATACGCAGTATTTT. Amino acids: CASSGQAGRDTQYF.

The chain combines TRBV5-4 with TRBJ1-4; D might be TRBD1 (6 bases). V lost 0 bases, J lost 8 bases, and 17 bases lay in between. In germline, CDR1 is SGHNT, CDR2 YYREEE (reference sequence). The CDR3 runs 16 residues. CDR3: CASSLDGRGAGEKLFF. The CDR3 coding sequence is TGTGCCAGCAGCTTGGACGGCCGGGGGGCAGGGGAAAAACTGTTTTTT.

The CDR3 loop is CASSLSLALYEQYF. In DNA, the CDR3 is TGTGCCAGCAGTTTAAGTCTAGCGCTCTACGAGCAGTACTTC. This chain uses TRBV28 with TRBJ2-7; D possibly corresponds to TRBD2 (6 bases). Trimming removed 2 bases at V and 3 bases at J, with 11 bases between. The CDR3 has 14 residues. From germline, CDR1 is MDHEN and CDR2 SYDVKM.

This clone was picked up one time. V and J are TRBV7-9 and TRBJ2-1; the match to TRBD1 covers 9 bases. The CDR3 spans 15 residues. The trim removed 1 base at V and 4 bases at J, leaving 2 bases unmatched. From germline, CDR1 is SEHNR and CDR2 FQNEAQ (reference sequence). The chain's CDR3 is CASSLDRGLYNEQFF. The CDR3 DNA sequence: TGTGCCAGCAGCTTAGACAGGGGGCTGTACAATGAGCAGTTCTTC.

The chain is built from TRBV5-8 and TRBJ1-5, with 8 bases fitting TRBD1. The junction had 3 bases not matched to a gene; V was cut back by 0 bases and J by 7 bases. The CDR3 extends over 14 amino acids. CDR1 and CDR2 from the germline V gene are SGHTS and YDEGEE. The DNA of the CDR3 is TGTGCCAGCAGCTTGGAACAGGGGGTGCAGCCCCAGCATTTT. Amino acids: CASSLEQGVQPQHF.

The chain links TRBV9 to TRBJ2-3; the match to TRBD1 covers 7 bases. In germline, CDR1 is SGDLS, CDR2 YYNGEE. This CDR3 is 16 amino acids long. With V trimmed by 4 bases and J by 4 bases, 12 bases remained unmatched. Here the CDR3 DNA reads TGTGCCAGCAGCAAGCGGACAGGAGAATGGGCAGATACGCAGTATTTT. This sequence encodes CASSKRTGEWADTQYF.

This clone occurred a few times. V is TRBV3-1 (or the pseudogene TRBV3-2) and J is TRBJ2-7, with a possible D match to TRBD2 (6 bases). Germline assignment: CDR1 LGHDT and CDR2 YNNKEL (reference sequence). This CDR3 contains 20 residues. V shed 4 bases and J shed 0 bases, with 28 bases lying between them. The CDR3 DNA reads TGTGCCAGCAGCCCCGTTACGGACGAGGCGGGGATACATAGCTCCTACGAGCAGTACTTC. Translating gives CASSPVTDEAGIHSSYEQYF.

The CDR3 loop reads CASSQGHSGANVLTF. Here the CDR3 DNA reads TGTGCCAGCAGCCAAGGACACTCTGGGGCCAACGTCCTGACTTTC. The rearrangement uses TRBV7-2 and TRBJ2-6; maybe TRBD1 (5 bases). This CDR3 has 15 residues. The ends were cut back, 5 bases at V and 0 bases at J, with 8 bases in the middle. The germline gives CDR1 SGHTA, CDR2 FQGNSA.

The V call is TRBV14, the J call TRBJ2-7, with TRBD2 identical over 12 bases. Germline V gives CDR1 SGHDN, CDR2 FVKESK. The trim removed 0 bases at V and 6 bases at J, leaving 12 bases unmatched. The CDR3 extends over 18 amino acids. This chain's CDR3 is CASSQELGLAGLGAEQYF. CDR3 DNA: TGTGCCAGCAGCCAAGAATTAGGACTAGCGGGATTAGGCGCCGAGCAGTACTTC.

The rearrangement uses TRBV5-6 and TRBJ1-4, with D possibly matching TRBD1 (5 bases). Germline loops: CDR1 SGHDT, CDR2 YYEEEE. Deletions cut 4 bases from V and 2 bases from J, with 12 bases between. The CDR3 spans 15 residues. CDR3 in amino acids: CASSPFGGTNEKLFF. The CDR3 coding sequence is TGTGCCAGCAGCCCGTTTGGGGGGACTAATGAAAAACTGTTTTTT.

This clone appeared once. The V and J genes are TRBV30 and TRBJ1-6, with a tentative D call TRBD1 (5 bases). Germline assignment: CDR1 GTSNPN and CDR2 SVGIG (reference sequence). The CDR3 spans 17 residues. V lost 3 bases, J lost 6 bases, and 21 bases lay in between. The CDR3 DNA sequence: TGTGCCTGGAGCTCCTGGGGCAGGGTTCTCGGTAATTCACCCCTCCACTTT. This gives the protein CAWSSWGRVLGNSPLHF.

The rearrangement joins TRBV12-3 or TRBV12-4 to TRBJ2-3; D is uncertain. This CDR3 has 13 amino acids. Deletions cut 6 bases from V and 5 bases from J, with 12 bases between. CDR3 in amino acids: CASRTQTGDTQYF. The CDR3 DNA reads TGTGCCAGCAGAACCCAAACCGGAGATACGCAGTATTTT.

This chain links TRBV3-1 (or the pseudogene TRBV3-2) with TRBJ2-3; D is ambiguous. Germline loops: CDR1 LGHDT, CDR2 YNNKEL (reference sequence). The CDR3 is 15 amino acids. The ends were cut back, 3 bases at V and 0 bases at J, with 10 bases in the middle. The CDR3 spells CASSHDWASTDTQYF. DNA of the CDR3: TGTGCCAGCAGCCATGATTGGGCTAGCACAGATACGCAGTATTTT.

This sequence joins TRBV19 and TRBJ2-3, with 11 bases lining up with TRBD2. The CDR3 extends over 16 amino acids. J was trimmed by 4 bases and V by 6 bases; bases with no gene match: 9. The germline gives CDR1 LNHDA, CDR2 SQIVND (reference sequence). DNA for the CDR3: TGTGCCAGTAGGAACCCTAGCGGGAGGACCCCAGATACGCAGTATTTT. This sequence encodes CASRNPSGRTPDTQYF.

The J gene is TRBJ2-5, the V gene TRBV7-2; TRBD1 matches 9 bases. J gave up 5 bases and V 5 bases, and 6 bases lay outside the gene matches. Germline CDR1 is SGHTA and CDR2 is FQGNSA. The CDR3 extends over 14 amino acids. CDR3 amino acids: CASSIGQGWETQYF. CDR3 sequence (DNA): TGTGCCAGCAGCATCGGACAGGGGTGGGAGACCCAGTACTTC.

The chain has TRBV7-8 and TRBJ2-7; TRBD1 agrees at 8 bases. CDR1 and CDR2 from the germline V gene are SGHVS and FQNEAQ. Losses at the gene ends were 4 bases for V and 1 base for J; bases not matched to a gene: 3. The CDR3 is 14 residues long. CDR3 residues: CASSSRTGSYEQYF. The DNA of the CDR3 is TGTGCCAGCAGCTCAAGGACAGGGTCCTACGAGCAGTACTTC.

J is TRBJ2-5 and V is TRBV5-1, with 7 bases fitting TRBD1. Germline lookup yields CDR1 SGHRS and CDR2 YFSETQ. V shed 1 base, J shed 1 base, and the junction held 7 bases outside the gene matches. This CDR3 contains 16 residues. The CDR3 reads CASSLSPSGGQETQYF. Written as DNA, the CDR3 is TGCGCCAGCAGCTTGTCCCCTTCAGGGGGCCAAGAGACCCAGTACTTC.

This clone was detected only a few times. The CDR3 sequence: CASSEVGLAGTYEQYF. Here the CDR3 DNA reads TGTGCCAGCAGTGAAGTCGGACTAGCGGGCACCTACGAGCAGTACTTC. J is TRBJ2-7 and V is TRBV2; 11 bases are shared with TRBD2. Germline CDR1 reads SNHLY; CDR2 reads FYNNEI. The V gene end was trimmed by 1 base and the J gene end by 2 bases; junction bases not matched to a gene: 4. The CDR3 contains 16 residues.

The chain joins TRBV19 to TRBJ2-5, with D perhaps matching TRBD2 (7 bases). With 4 bases removed from V and 7 bases from J, the gap between germline ends came to 19 bases. The CDR3 runs 15 residues. Germline CDR1 is LNHDA and CDR2 is SQIVND (reference sequence). In nucleotides, the CDR3 is TGTGCCAGTAGTAAGGGAGGGGGGGAAGTTCGGACCCAGTACTTC. It translates to CASSKGGGEVRTQYF.

V gene TRBV10-3 combines with J gene TRBJ1-1; 7 bases line up with TRBD1. The CDR3 length is 17 residues. Germline V lookup: CDR1 ENHRY, CDR2 SYGVKD. The V segment lost 2 bases and the J segment 0 bases; nucleotides outside the gene matches: 9. DNA of the CDR3: TGTGCCATCAGTGAGCTGCCGGGACAGAGCATGAACACTGAAGCTTTCTTT. This codes for CAISELPGQSMNTEAFF.

This clone was seen only once. This chain connects TRBV3-1 (or the pseudogene TRBV3-2) to TRBJ1-4; 11 positions match TRBD1. The germline V gene encodes CDR1 LGHDT and CDR2 YNNKEL (reference sequence). The J segment lost 7 bases and the V segment lost 1 base, leaving 2 bases of the junction unmatched. CDR3 length: 15 residues. CDR3 in DNA: TGTGCCAGCAGCCAAGTCGGGACAGGGGGTGAAAAACTGTTTTTT. Residues: CASSQVGTGGEKLFF.